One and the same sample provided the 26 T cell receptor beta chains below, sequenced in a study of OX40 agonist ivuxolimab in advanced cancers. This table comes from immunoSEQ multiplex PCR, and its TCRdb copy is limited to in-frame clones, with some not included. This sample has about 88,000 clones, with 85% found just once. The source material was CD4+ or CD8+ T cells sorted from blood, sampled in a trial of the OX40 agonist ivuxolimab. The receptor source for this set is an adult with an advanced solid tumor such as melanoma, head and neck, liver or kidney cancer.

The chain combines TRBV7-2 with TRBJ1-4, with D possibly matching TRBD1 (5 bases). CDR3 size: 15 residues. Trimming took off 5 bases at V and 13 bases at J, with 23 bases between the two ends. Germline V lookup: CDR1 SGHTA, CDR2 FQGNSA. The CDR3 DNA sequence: TGTGCCAGCAGCCCGATACCGGGACCAAGCCCTCGACTGTTTTTT. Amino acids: CASSPIPGPSPRLFF. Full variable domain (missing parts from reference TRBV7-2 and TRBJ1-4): GAGVSQSPSNKVTEKGKDVELRCDPISGHTALYWYRQSLGQGLEFLIYFQGNSAPDKSGLPSDRFSAERTGGSVSTLTIQRTQQEDSAVYLCASSPIPGPSPRLFFGSGTQLSVL.

This CDR3 is CASSYDPLARNTEAFF. The CDR3 nucleotides read TGTGCCAGCAGTTACGATCCTTTGGCTCGGAACACTGAAGCTTTCTTT. The chain has TRBV6-6 and TRBJ1-1; no clear D. The ends were cut back, 2 bases at V and 1 base at J, with 14 bases in the middle. This CDR3 is built from 16 residues. The germline CDR1 and CDR2 sequences are MNHNY and SVGAGI (reference sequence).

DNA of the CDR3: TGCGCCAGCAGTCTCGATCTCCCTTATGGCTACACCTTC. Residues: CASSLDLPYGYTF. The chain uses TRBV5-1 and TRBJ1-2, with D hard to call. Germline values: CDR1 SGHRS, CDR2 YFSETQ. There are 13 residues in the CDR3. V lost 5 bases, J lost 5 bases, and 13 bases lay in between. Together with reference TRBV5-1 and TRBJ1-2, the CDR3 gives the full variable domain: KAGVTQTPRYLIKTRGQQVTLSCSPISGHRSVSWYQQTPGQGLQFLFEYFSETQRNKGNFPGRFSGRQFSNSRSEMNVSTLELGDSALYLCASSLDLPYGYTFGSGTRLTVV.

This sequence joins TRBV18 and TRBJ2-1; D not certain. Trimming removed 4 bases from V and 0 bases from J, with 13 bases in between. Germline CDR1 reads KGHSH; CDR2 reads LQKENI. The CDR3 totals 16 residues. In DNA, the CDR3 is TGTGCCAGCTCACTCCGCGCTGCCAGCTCCTACAATGAGCAGTTCTTC. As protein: CASSLRAASSYNEQFF.

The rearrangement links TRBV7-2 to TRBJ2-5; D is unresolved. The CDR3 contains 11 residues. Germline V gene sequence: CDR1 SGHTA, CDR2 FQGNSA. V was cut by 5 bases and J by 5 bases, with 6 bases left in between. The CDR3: CASSGGETQYF. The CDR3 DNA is TGTGCCAGCAGCGGCGGCGAGACCCAGTACTTC.

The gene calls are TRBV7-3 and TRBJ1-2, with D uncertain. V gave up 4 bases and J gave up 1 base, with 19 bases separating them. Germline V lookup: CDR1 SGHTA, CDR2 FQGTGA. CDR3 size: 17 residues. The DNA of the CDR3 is TGTGCCAGCAGCTCCTACCCTCCGGACCTCCTTAACTATGGCTACACCTTC. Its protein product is CASSSYPPDLLNYGYTF.

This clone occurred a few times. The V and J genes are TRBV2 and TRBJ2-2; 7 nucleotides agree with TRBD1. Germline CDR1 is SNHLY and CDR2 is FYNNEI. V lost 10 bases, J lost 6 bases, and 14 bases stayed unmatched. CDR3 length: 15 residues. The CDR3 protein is CATAQRLTGAGELFF. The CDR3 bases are TGTGCCACCGCCCAAAGACTTACAGGGGCCGGGGAGCTGTTTTTT.

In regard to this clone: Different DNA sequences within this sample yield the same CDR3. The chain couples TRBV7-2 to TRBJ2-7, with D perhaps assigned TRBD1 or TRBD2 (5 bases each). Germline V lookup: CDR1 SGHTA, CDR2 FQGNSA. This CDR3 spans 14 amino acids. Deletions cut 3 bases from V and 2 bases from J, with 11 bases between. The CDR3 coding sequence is TGTGCCAGCAGCTTTGGGACGCGTACCTACGAGCAGTACTTC. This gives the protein CASSFGTRTYEQYF.

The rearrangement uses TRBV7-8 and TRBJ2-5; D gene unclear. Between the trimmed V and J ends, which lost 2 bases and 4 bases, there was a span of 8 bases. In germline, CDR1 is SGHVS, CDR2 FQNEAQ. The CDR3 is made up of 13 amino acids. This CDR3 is CASSLTIGETQYF. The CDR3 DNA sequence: TGTGCCAGCAGCTTAACTATTGGAGAGACCCAGTACTTC.

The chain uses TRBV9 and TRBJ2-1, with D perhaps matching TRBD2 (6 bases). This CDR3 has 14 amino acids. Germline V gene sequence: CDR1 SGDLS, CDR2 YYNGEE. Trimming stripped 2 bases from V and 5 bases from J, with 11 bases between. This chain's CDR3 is CASSVLGGHNEQFF. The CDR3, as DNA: TGTGCCAGCAGCGTTCTGGGGGGACACAATGAGCAGTTCTTC.

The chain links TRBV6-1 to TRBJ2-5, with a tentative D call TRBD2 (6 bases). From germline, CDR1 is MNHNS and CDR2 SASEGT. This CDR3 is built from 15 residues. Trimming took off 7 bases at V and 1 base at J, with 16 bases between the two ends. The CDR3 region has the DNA TGTGCCAGCACAGAAAGTGTCGGGGGCCAAGAGACCCAGTACTTC. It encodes CASTESVGGQETQYF.

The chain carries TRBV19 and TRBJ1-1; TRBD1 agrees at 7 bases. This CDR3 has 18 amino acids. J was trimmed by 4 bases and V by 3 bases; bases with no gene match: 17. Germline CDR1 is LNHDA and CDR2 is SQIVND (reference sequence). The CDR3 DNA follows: TGTGCCAGTAGTATTAGTAGATCCAAGGCAGGGGGTGGCACTGAAGCTTTCTTT. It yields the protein CASSISRSKAGGGTEAFF.

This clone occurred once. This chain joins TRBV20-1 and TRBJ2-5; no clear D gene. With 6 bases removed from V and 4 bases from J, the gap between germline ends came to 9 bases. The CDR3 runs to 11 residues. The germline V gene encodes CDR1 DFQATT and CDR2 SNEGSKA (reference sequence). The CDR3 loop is CSAMGAETQYF. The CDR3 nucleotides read TGCAGTGCCATGGGTGCAGAGACCCAGTACTTC.

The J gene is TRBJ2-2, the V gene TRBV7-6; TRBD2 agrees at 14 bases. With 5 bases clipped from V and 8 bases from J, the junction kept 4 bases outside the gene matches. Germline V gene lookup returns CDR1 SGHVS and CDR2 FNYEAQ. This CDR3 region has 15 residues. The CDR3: CASSARLAGGGELFF. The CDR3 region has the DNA TGTGCCAGCAGCGCACGACTAGCGGGAGGGGGGGAGCTGTTTTTT.

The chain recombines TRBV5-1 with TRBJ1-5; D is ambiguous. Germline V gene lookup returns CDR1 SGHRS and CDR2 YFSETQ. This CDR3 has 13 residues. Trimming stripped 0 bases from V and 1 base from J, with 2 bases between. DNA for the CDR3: TGCGCCAGCAGCTTGGCAAGCAATCAGCCCCAGCATTTT. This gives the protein CASSLASNQPQHF.

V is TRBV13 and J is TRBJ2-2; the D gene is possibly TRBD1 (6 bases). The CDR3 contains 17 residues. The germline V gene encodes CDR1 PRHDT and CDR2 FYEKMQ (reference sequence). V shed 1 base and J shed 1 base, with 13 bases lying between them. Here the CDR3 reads CASSLVGWGLNTGELFF. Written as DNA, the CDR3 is TGTGCCAGCAGCTTAGTGGGTTGGGGGCTGAACACCGGGGAGCTGTTTTTT.

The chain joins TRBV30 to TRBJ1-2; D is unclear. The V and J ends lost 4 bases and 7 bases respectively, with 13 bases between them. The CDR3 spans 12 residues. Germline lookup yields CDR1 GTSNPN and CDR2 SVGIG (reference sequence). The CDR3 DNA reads TGTGCCTGGACCAGGACCTTATTTGGCTACACCTTC. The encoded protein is CAWTRTLFGYTF.

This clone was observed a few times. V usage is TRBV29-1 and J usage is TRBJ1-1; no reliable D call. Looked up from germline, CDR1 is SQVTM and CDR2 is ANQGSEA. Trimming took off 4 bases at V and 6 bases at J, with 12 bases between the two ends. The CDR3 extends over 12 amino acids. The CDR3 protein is CSVARSRAEAFF. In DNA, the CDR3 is TGCAGCGTTGCGAGGTCGAGGGCTGAAGCTTTCTTT. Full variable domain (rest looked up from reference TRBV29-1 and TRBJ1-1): SAVISQKPSRDICQRGTSLTIQCQVDSQVTMMFWYRQQPGQSLTLIATANQGSEATYESGFVIDKFPISRPNLTFSTLTVSNMSPEDSSIYLCSVARSRAEAFFGQGTRLTVV.

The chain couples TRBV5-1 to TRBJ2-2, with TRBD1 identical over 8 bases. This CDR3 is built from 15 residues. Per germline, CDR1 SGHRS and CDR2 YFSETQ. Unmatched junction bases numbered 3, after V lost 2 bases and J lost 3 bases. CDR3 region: CASSFQDRDTGELFF. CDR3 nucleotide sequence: TGCGCCAGCAGCTTCCAGGACAGGGACACCGGGGAGCTGTTTTTT.

The CDR3 region is CASSPDRGRNIQYF. The DNA of the CDR3 is TGTGCCAGTAGCCCGGACAGGGGTAGGAACATTCAGTACTTC. The chain uses TRBV19 and TRBJ2-4; 9 nucleotides align to TRBD1. CDR1 and CDR2 (germline): LNHDA, SQIVND (reference sequence). The ends lost 6 bases at V and 7 bases at J; junction bases unmatched: 7. The CDR3 is 14 amino acids.

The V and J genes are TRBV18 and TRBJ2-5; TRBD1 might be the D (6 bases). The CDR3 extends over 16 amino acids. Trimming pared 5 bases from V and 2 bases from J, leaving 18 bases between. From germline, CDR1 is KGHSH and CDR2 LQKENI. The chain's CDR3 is CASSFVDDGTQETQYF. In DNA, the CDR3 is TGTGCCAGCTCATTCGTGGACGACGGGACACAAGAGACCCAGTACTTC.

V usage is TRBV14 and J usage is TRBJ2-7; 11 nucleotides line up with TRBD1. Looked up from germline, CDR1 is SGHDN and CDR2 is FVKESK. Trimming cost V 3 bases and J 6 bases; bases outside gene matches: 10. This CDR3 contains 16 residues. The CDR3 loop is CASSQRYGQGASEQYF. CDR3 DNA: TGTGCCAGCAGCCAGAGATACGGACAGGGGGCTTCCGAGCAGTACTTC.

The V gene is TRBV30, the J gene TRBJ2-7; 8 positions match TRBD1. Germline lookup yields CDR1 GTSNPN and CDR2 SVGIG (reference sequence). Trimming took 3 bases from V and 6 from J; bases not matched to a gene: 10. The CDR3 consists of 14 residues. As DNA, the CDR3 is TGTGCCTGGAGCCGTTCTTTACAGGGGGGCGAGCAGTACTTC. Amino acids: CAWSRSLQGGEQYF. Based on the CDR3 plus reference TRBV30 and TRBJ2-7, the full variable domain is SQTIHQWPATLVQPVGSPLSLECTVEGTSNPNLYWYRQAAGRGLQLLFYSVGIGQISSEVPQNLSASRPQDRQFILSSKKLLLSDSGFYLCAWSRSLQGGEQYFGPGTRLTVT.

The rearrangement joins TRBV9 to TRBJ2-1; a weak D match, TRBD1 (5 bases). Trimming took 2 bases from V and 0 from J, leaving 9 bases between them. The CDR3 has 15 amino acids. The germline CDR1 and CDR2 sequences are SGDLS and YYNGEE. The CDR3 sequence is CASSVADSSYNEQFF. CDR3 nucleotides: TGTGCCAGCAGCGTGGCAGACAGCTCCTACAATGAGCAGTTCTTC.

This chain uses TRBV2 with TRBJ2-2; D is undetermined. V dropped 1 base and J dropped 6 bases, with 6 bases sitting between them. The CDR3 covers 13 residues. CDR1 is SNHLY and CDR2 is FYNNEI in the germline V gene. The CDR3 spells CASSEVVAGELFF. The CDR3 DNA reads TGTGCCAGCAGTGAAGTGGTTGCCGGGGAGCTGTTTTTT.

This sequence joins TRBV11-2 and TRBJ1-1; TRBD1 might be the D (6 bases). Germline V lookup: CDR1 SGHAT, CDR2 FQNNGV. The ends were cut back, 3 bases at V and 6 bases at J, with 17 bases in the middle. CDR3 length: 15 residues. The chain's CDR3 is CASSLVQGRVAEAFF. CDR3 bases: TGTGCCAGCAGCTTGGTACAGGGACGGGTGGCTGAAGCTTTCTTT.